This TCR beta chain was documented in a study of blood T cell repertoires in COVID-19. The wider study: Specimens from acute and convalescent COVID-19 originated in the United States, Italy and Spain. In each case, the material was cDNA or gDNA derived from T cells, B-cell-depleted T cells, or PBMCs.

The CDR3 spans 15 residues. V lost 4 bases and J 3 bases, leaving 15 bases between the germline ends. Original processing notes: Using reference gene primer amplification, nucleated cell counts were estimated. The data were produced by immunoSEQ multiplex PCR, yet TCRdb's version contains in-frame clones alone and is incomplete. V and J calls and clone size are given by that table; D and trimming were obtained from the DNA. The table shows more than 150,000 clones, with over 70% occurring only once. The V call is TRBV23-1, the J call TRBJ1-1, with D tentatively TRBD1 (6 bases). TRBV23-1 is placed among ORFs of uncertain function. This receptor was obtained from a man in his 60s with active or convalescent COVID-19. Sequencing used peripheral blood. The CDR3 loop reads CASSPQGLRDTEAFF. CDR3 in DNA: TGCGCCAGCAGTCCGCAGGGGTTACGTGACACTGAAGCTTTCTTT.